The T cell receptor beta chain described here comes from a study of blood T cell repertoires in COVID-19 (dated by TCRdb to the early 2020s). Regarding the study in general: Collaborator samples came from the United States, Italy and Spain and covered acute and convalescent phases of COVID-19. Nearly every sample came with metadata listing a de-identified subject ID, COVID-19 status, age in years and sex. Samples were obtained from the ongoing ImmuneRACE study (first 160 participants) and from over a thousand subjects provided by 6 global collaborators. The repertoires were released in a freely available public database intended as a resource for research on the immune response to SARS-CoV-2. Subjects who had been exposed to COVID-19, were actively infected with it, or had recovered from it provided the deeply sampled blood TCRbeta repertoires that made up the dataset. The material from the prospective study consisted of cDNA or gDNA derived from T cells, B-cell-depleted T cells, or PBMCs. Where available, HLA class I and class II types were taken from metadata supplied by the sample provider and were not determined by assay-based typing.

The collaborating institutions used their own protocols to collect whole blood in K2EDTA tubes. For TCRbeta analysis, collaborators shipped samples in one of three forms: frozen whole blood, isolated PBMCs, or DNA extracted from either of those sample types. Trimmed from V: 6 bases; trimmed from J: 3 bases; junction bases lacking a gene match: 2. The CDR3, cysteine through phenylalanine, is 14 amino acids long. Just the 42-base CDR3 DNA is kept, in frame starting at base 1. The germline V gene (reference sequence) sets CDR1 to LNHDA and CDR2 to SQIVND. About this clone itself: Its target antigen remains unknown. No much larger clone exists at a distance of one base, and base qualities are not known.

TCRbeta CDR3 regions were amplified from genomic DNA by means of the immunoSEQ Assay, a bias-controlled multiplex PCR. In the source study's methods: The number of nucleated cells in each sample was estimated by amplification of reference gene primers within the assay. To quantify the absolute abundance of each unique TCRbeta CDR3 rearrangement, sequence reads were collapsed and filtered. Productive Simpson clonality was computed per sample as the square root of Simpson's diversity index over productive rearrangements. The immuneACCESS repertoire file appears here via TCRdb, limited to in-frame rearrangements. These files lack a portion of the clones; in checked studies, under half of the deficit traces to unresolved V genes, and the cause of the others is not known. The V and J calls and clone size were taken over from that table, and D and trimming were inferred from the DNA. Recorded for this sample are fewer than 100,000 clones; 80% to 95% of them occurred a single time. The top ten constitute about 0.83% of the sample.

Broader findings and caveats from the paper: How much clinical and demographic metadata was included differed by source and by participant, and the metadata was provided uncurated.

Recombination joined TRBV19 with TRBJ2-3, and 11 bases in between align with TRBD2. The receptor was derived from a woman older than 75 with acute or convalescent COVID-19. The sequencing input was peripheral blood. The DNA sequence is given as TGTGCCAGTAGACTAGCGGGGGCAACAGATACGCAGTATTTT. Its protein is CASRLAGATDTQYF. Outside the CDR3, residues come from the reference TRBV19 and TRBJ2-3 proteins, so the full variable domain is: DGGITQSPKYLFRKEGQNVTLSCEQNLNHDAMYWYRQDPGQGLRLIYYSQIVNDFQKGDIAEGYSVSREKKESFPLTVTSAQKNPTAFYLCASRLAGATDTQYFGPGTRLTVL.